This T cell receptor beta chain derives from a study of cytomegalovirus exposure and HLA in healthy donors. To note about this clone: Its cognate antigen is unknown.

The V gene's germline CDR1 is LNHDA and CDR2 SQIVND (reference sequence). Trimming stripped 10 bases from V and 1 base from J, with 16 bases between. The length of the CDR3 is 14 residues. Primers for the PCR totalled 60 Vbeta and 13 Jbeta. The assay was immunoSEQ multiplex PCR, and TCRdb's table has in-frame clones only and misses some. The sample includes about 63,000 clones, about 65% of them seen just once. Study results and limitations: Specificity of a few CMV-associated chains for CMV antigens was verified in vitro. In a later analysis, HLA-C alleles had the fewest associated TCRs, DRB1 alleles the most.

Each donor's status was that of a healthy bone marrow donor. V is TRBV19 and J is TRBJ1-2; D remains ambiguous. This receptor was identified in a man in his fifties or sixties in good health and CMV-seropositive. The sequencing input was PBMCs. CDR3 coding DNA: TGTGCCAAAAATCCCAGCAGGTTTAACTATGGCTACACCTTC. It yields the protein CAKNPSRFNYGYTF.